This entry lists 13 T cell receptor beta chains sequenced from one sample in a study of response to subunit inactivated influenza vaccine. MiXCR, applied by TCRdb to the RT-PCR reads, yields one record per CDR3 protein. The table shows about 190,000 distinct CDR3 sequences, with 13% to 15% occurring only once. The source was CD8+ T cells sorted from PBMCs, collected about 5 days after vaccination. All receptors come from a man in his fifties who received an inactivated influenza vaccine.

This clonotype showed up many times. The genes are TRBV12-3 or TRBV12-4 and TRBJ2-7, with a weak D call TRBD1 (6 bases). The CDR3 is made up of 14 amino acids. Trimming took off 4 bases at V and 3 bases at J, with 13 bases between the two ends. For the CDR3, the DNA is TGTGCCAGCAGTTCACCCGGGACAAACTACGAGCAGTACTTC. Its protein is CASSSPGTNYEQYF.

The chain combines TRBV7-6 with TRBJ2-1; D gene ambiguous. CDR3 length: 13 amino acids. CDR1 and CDR2 from the germline V gene are SGHVS and FNYEAQ. Between the trimmed V and J ends, which lost 3 bases and 5 bases, there was a span of 8 bases. The CDR3 bases are TGTGCCAGCAGCTTCAGCCTCCACAATGAGCAGTTCTTC. Its translation is CASSFSLHNEQFF.

This clonotype was recorded many times. The chain employs TRBV11-2 and TRBJ2-1, with a weak D call TRBD2 (6 bases). Germline-derived CDR1 and CDR2 are SGHAT and FQNNGV. V gave up 1 base and J gave up 7 bases, with 17 bases separating them. The CDR3 extends over 16 amino acids. The CDR3 spells CASSLGGPSVRNEQFF. DNA of the CDR3: TGTGCCAGCAGCTTAGGTGGACCTAGCGTTAGGAATGAGCAGTTCTTC.

This clonotype was counted only a few times. The gene calls are TRBV18 and TRBJ2-6, with D uncertain. The CDR3 sequence is 16 residues long. V was trimmed by 3 bases and J by 1 base, leaving 10 bases between them. Germline lookup yields CDR1 KGHSH and CDR2 LQKENI. The CDR3 region has the DNA TGTGCCAGCTCACCCTGGGTGGAGTCTGGGGCCAACGTCCTGACTTTC. Translating gives CASSPWVESGANVLTF.

In its sample, this clonotype was seen a few times. The chain recombines TRBV5-1 with TRBJ2-7, with 9 bases aligning to TRBD1. The J segment lost 1 base and the V segment lost 3 bases, leaving 2 bases of the junction unmatched. The CDR3 loop spans 14 amino acids. From germline, CDR1 is SGHRS and CDR2 YFSETQ. The CDR3 loop reads CASSSQGASYEQYF. The DNA for the CDR3 is TGCGCCAGCAGCTCACAGGGGGCATCCTACGAGCAGTACTTC.

V and J are TRBV7-9 and TRBJ2-5; D is perhaps TRBD1 (5 bases). V shed 4 bases and J shed 5 bases, with 14 bases lying between them. CDR3 length: 14 amino acids. From germline, CDR1 is SEHNR and CDR2 FQNEAQ (reference sequence). The CDR3 spells CASSSISGMETQYF. DNA of the CDR3: TGTGCCAGCAGCTCAATCTCAGGGATGGAGACCCAGTACTTC.

This clonotype occurred once. V usage is TRBV19 and J usage is TRBJ1-5; 10 bases match TRBD1. Trimming cost V 10 bases and J 0 bases; bases outside gene matches: 9. Germline CDR1 LNHDA, CDR2 SQIVND (reference sequence). The CDR3 is made up of 16 amino acids. CDR3 DNA sequence: TGTGCCACAGTGGGCGGACAGGGGGATAGCAATCAGCCCCAGCATTTT. This sequence encodes CATVGGQGDSNQPQHF.

Only a few counts were recorded for this clonotype. This chain connects TRBV28 to TRBJ2-1; the match to TRBD2 covers 9 bases. V lost 3 bases to trimming and J lost 9 bases; unmatched junction nucleotides: 6. The CDR3 consists of 14 residues. CDR1 is MDHEN, CDR2 SYDVKM, per germline. CDR3 protein: CASSLSASGIEQFF. Here the CDR3 DNA reads TGTGCCAGCAGTTTGTCGGCTAGCGGGATTGAGCAGTTCTTC. Full variable domain (missing parts from reference TRBV28 and TRBJ2-1): DVKVTQSSRYLVKRTGEKVFLECVQDMDHENMFWYRQDPGLGLRLIYFSYDVKMKEKGDIPEGYSVSREKKERFSLILESASTNQTSMYLCASSLSASGIEQFFGPGTRLTVL.

The chain links TRBV4-3 to TRBJ1-6; D call uncertain. The CDR3 is 15 residues long. Germline CDR1 is LGHNA and CDR2 is YSLEER. V shed 4 bases and J shed 14 bases, with 21 bases lying between them. CDR3 nucleotides: TGCGCCAGCAGCCCACAAGGCCTCTCTGGAGCGGCCCTCCACTTT. Translation gives CASSPQGLSGAALHF.

The chain combines TRBV14 with TRBJ2-1; TRBD1 aligns across 11 bases. This CDR3 is 17 amino acids long. The V and J ends lost 0 bases and 7 bases, in that order; junction bases with no gene match: 8. Looked up from germline, CDR1 is SGHDN and CDR2 is FVKESK. CDR3 residues: CASSQDLGTGGANEQFF. The CDR3 coding sequence is TGTGCCAGCAGCCAAGATCTCGGGACAGGGGGTGCGAATGAGCAGTTCTTC.

The chain carries TRBV4-3 and TRBJ2-1, with D maybe TRBD1 (5 bases). The germline V gene has CDR1 LGHNA and CDR2 YSLEER. The CDR3 is 16 amino acids. Trimming shortened V by 0 bases and J by 1 base, and 10 bases separated the two germline ends. CDR3: CASSQDQGLSYNEQFF. The CDR3 DNA sequence: TGCGCCAGCAGCCAAGATCAGGGTCTTTCCTACAATGAGCAGTTCTTC.

This clonotype was counted only a few times. J is TRBJ2-1 and V is TRBV27, with D perhaps TRBD2 (5 bases). The germline V gene encodes CDR1 MNHEY and CDR2 SMNVEV (reference sequence). V was pared by 6 bases and J by 0 bases, with 15 bases between. The CDR3 spans 16 residues. CDR3 nucleotide sequence: TGTGCCAGCAGCACACTCGGGGTCAGCTCCTACAATGAGCAGTTCTTC. Amino acids: CASSTLGVSSYNEQFF.

The rearrangement joins TRBV10-3 to TRBJ2-5, with D perhaps TRBD1 or TRBD2 (5 bases each). This CDR3 has 13 amino acids. Germline CDR1 ENHRY, CDR2 SYGVKD. V dropped 8 bases and J dropped 5 bases, with 15 bases sitting between them. This chain's CDR3 is CAIGGDRTETQYF. The CDR3 nucleotides read TGTGCCATCGGGGGAGATCGAACGGAGACCCAGTACTTC.